Listed below are T cell receptor beta chains from one sample, sequenced in a study of blood T cell repertoires in COVID-19. TCRdb keeps only in-frame clones here, not all; method: immunoSEQ multiplex PCR. The sample comprises fewer than 40,000 clones, about 88% of which are singletons, and roughly a third rests with the top ten. The source material was peripheral blood. Receptor source: a man aged 70 or older with active COVID-19. CDR3s include the opening cysteine and the closing phenylalanine or tryptophan. A D gene is named only where the DNA matches it firmly. For some rows the clone size is stated as once, few or many, or as a class when expanded; others skip it.

TRBJ1-1 | . | . | 13 | TRBV18 | TGTGCCAGCTCACGGGAGATTAAGACAGAAGCTTTCTTT | CASSREIKTEAFF
TRBJ1-4 | once | . | 16 | TRBV18 | TGTGCCAGCTCTGCCAAGGAACAGGATCGTAATGAAAAACTGTTTTTT | CASSAKEQDRNEKLFF
TRBJ2-2 | . | . | 14 | TRBV27 | TGTGCCAGCAGTTTCAGGCCTAACACCGGGGAGCTGTTTTTT | CASSFRPNTGELFF
TRBJ2-7 | . | . | 12 | TRBV27 | TGTGCCAGCAGTTCCGGTTCGGGCGAGCAGTACTTC | CASSSGSGEQYF
TRBJ2-2 | . | . | 14 | TRBV29-1 | TGCAGCGTTCAGAACAGGGTGAACACCGGGGAGCTGTTTTTT | CSVQNRVNTGELFF
TRBJ1-1 | . | . | 13 | TRBV19 | TGTGCCAGCAGGGACGGAGGGAGGCCTGAAGCTTTCTTT | CASRDGGRPEAFF
TRBJ2-5 | . | . | 9 | TRBV20-1 | TGCAGTGCTGAGCGGGCCCAGTACTTC | CSAERAQYF
TRBJ1-4 | . | TRBD1 | 14 | TRBV30 | TGTGCCTGGAGTGTACAGGGGATTAATGAAAAACTGTTTTTT | CAWSVQGINEKLFF
TRBJ2-7 | . | . | 15 | TRBV2 | TGTGCCAGCAGTGGAGGCGGAGACAGCACCTACGAGCAGTACTTC | CASSGGGDSTYEQYF
TRBJ2-1 | . | . | 16 | TRBV25-1 | TGTGCCAGCAGCAGCCTGGGTAGCGTAAATGGGAATGAGCAGTTCTTC | CASSSLGSVNGNEQFF
TRBJ1-1 | . | TRBD1 | 15 | TRBV5-4 | TGTGCCAGCAGCTTTCTACAGGGGAGGTCCACTGAAGCTTTCTTT | CASSFLQGRSTEAFF
TRBJ1-2 | . | . | 15 | TRBV6-1 | TGTGCCAGCAGTGAAGTGGGGGCCTATAGCTATGGCTACACCTTC | CASSEVGAYSYGYTF
TRBJ2-3 | . | . | 15 | TRBV21-1 | TGTGCCAGCAGGCGACTCCGGACAGGCACAGATACGCAGTATTTT | CASRRLRTGTDTQYF
TRBJ1-2 | . | . | 13 | TRBV6-5 | TGTGCCAGCAGTTACGTCGTCGGCTATGGCTACACCTTC | CASSYVVGYGYTF
TRBJ2-7 | . | . | 12 | TRBV6-2/TRBV6-3 | TGTGCCAGCAGTTACCCTTTAGCCACGCGGTACTTC | CASSYPLATRYF
TRBJ2-3 | . | . | 13 | TRBV7-2 | TGTGCCAGCAGCCTCACCGCCGGGACTCTCCCGTATTTT | CASSLTAGTLPYF
TRBJ1-2 | . | . | 15 | TRBV29-1 | TGCAGCGTTCTAGAGGCTTACTCGACGGACTATGGCTACACCTTC | CSVLEAYSTDYGYTF
TRBJ1-3 | . | . | 15 | TRBV30 | TGTGCCTGGAGTGTCTTCGGGGTTATTCGTGACACCATATATTTT | CAWSVFGVIRDTIYF
TRBJ2-1 | few | TRBD2 | 16 | TRBV5-4 | TGTGCCAGCAGCTTGGCGGGCGGGAGGGCCGGCAATGAGCAGTTCTTC | CASSLAGGRAGNEQFF
TRBJ1-1 | . | TRBD1 | 14 | TRBV7-2 | TGTGCCAGCAGCTTGGGACAGGGGAACACTGAAGCTTTCTTT | CASSLGQGNTEAFF
TRBJ1-5 | . | . | 14 | TRBV7-2 | TGTGCCAGCAGCTTAGACAGTAGCAATCAGCCCCAGCATTTT | CASSLDSSNQPQHF
TRBJ2-1 | . | TRBD2 | 14 | TRBV30 | TGTGCCTCGACAGGCTCTAGCGGGAAGAATGAGCAGTTCTTC | CASTGSSGKNEQFF
TRBJ2-7 | . | . | 14 | TRBV5-6 | TGTGCCAGCAGCTTGGCCCACTACCACTACGAGCAGTACTTC | CASSLAHYHYEQYF